Listed below are T cell receptor beta chains from one sample, sequenced in a study of CD8+ T cells in alopecia areata. Method: immunoSEQ multiplex PCR; TCRdb's copy keeps in-frame clones and lacks some. The sample consists of fewer than 250,000 clones, 50% to 60% of them appearing once. The material sequenced was CD4+ T cells sorted from blood, taken at week 4, from a patient treated with tofacitinib. All receptors come from a human donor with alopecia areata. The CDR3 runs from the conserved cysteine through the conserved F or W. The D gene is left open where the match is weak. Expanded clones are given a class, and other clones once, few, many or no size at all.

TRBV4-2,.,TRBJ1-1,.,TGTGCCAGCAGCCAAACCCAGACGGGTGGGCTGTCTGAAGCTTTCTTT,CASSQTQTGGLSEAFF
TRBV29-1,.,TRBJ1-2,TRBD1,TGCAGCGCCGGACAGGGGGCCCATGGCTACACCTTC,CSAGQGAHGYTF
TRBV7-8,few,TRBJ2-3,TRBD2,TGTGCCAGCAGCTCCCCTAGCGGGAGGGCTACAGATACGCAGTATTTT,CASSSPSGRATDTQYF
TRBV29-1,.,TRBJ1-3,TRBD1,TGCAGCGCCCGGGACAGAAAAAGCTCTGGAAACACCATATATTTT,CSARDRKSSGNTIYF
TRBV27,few,TRBJ2-7,TRBD2,TGTGCCACCACCCCGACTAGCGGGAGGGCCTTGGAGCAGTACTTC,CATTPTSGRALEQYF
TRBV7-7,.,TRBJ2-7,TRBD2,TGTGCTAGCAGCTTAGCGGGGTGGACTAGCCTCGGCCACGAGCAGTACTTC,CASSLAGWTSLGHEQYF
TRBV29-1,.,TRBJ2-3,.,TGCAGCGAAGCCGGGACTGGGAGCACAGATACGCAGTATTTT,CSEAGTGSTDTQYF
TRBV11-2,.,TRBJ1-1,.,TGTGCCAGCAGCTTAGGATCGATGAACACTGAAGCTTTCTTT,CASSLGSMNTEAFF
TRBV7-9,.,TRBJ2-1,TRBD2,TGTGCCAGCAGCTTAGCAGCGGGGGATTACAATGAGCAGTTCTTC,CASSLAAGDYNEQFF
TRBV15,once,TRBJ2-7,.,TGTGCCACCAGCAGAGTTATTAATCAGGGCGTGGGATCCTACGAGCAGTACTTC,CATSRVINQGVGSYEQYF
TRBV5-1,.,TRBJ2-3,TRBD2,TGCGCCAGCAGCTTGGACGGGAGGAGCACAGATACGCAGTATTTT,CASSLDGRSTDTQYF
TRBV7-2,.,TRBJ2-5,.,TGTGCCAGCAGCTTAGTCGTACAAGAGACCCAGTACTTC,CASSLVVQETQYF
TRBV30,.,TRBJ2-7,TRBD2,TGTGCCTGGGGCTTGGGACTAGCGCCCGAGCAGTACTTC,CAWGLGLAPEQYF
TRBV29-1,.,TRBJ1-1,.,TGCAGCGTTGAGGGAAGTACTGAAGCTTTCTTT,CSVEGSTEAFF
TRBV18,.,TRBJ2-6,.,TGTGCCAGCTCACCCCAGGGTTCTGGGGCCAACGTCCTGACTTTC,CASSPQGSGANVLTF
TRBV25-1,.,TRBJ1-2,.,TGTGCCAGCTCAAGACAGTCTACTTCCTATGGCTACACCTTC,CASSRQSTSYGYTF
TRBV7-2,.,TRBJ1-2,TRBD1,TGTGCCAGCAGCTTGGACAGGGCCAACTATGGCTACACCTTC,CASSLDRANYGYTF
TRBV28,.,TRBJ1-1,.,TGTGCCAGCAATATACAGGGAACGGCTGAAGCTTTCTTT,CASNIQGTAEAFF
TRBV7-9,.,TRBJ2-7,.,TGTGCCAGCAGCTTATCAGGCGGCTACGAGCAGTACTTC,CASSLSGGYEQYF
TRBV29-1,.,TRBJ2-5,.,TGCAGCGGCGGGACGGAGACCCAGTACTTC,CSGGTETQYF
TRBV13,.,TRBJ1-1,.,TGTGCCAGCAGCCTACGAGCCCCAGCTGGGAACACTGAAGCTTTCTTT,CASSLRAPAGNTEAFF
TRBV15,.,TRBJ2-5,.,TGTGCCACCAGCAGACAGGGACGGCAAGAGACCCAGTACTTC,CATSRQGRQETQYF
TRBV14,.,TRBJ2-1,.,TGTGCCAGCAGCCAAGCACATGAGCAGTTCTTC,CASSQAHEQFF
TRBV7-2,few,TRBJ2-7,.,TGTGCCAGCAGCTCTACCTCCTACGAGCAGTACTTC,CASSSTSYEQYF
TRBV7-8,.,TRBJ2-3,.,TGTGCCAGCAGCCAAGCGGGAGATACGCAGTATTTT,CASSQAGDTQYF
TRBV5-5,.,TRBJ2-2,.,TGTGCCAGCAGCTTGGTTGGGATGACCGGGGAGCTGTTTTTT,CASSLVGMTGELFF
TRBV30,.,TRBJ2-6,TRBD1,TGTGCCTGGAGTAGACAGGGTTCCTCTGGGGCCAACGTCCTGACTTTC,CAWSRQGSSGANVLTF
TRBV15,few,TRBJ1-1,.,TGTGCCACCAGCGGACAGACAGCGAACACTGAAGCTTTCTTT,CATSGQTANTEAFF
TRBV29-1,few,TRBJ2-1,.,TGCAGCGTACAGGGACGGGATGAGCAGTTCTTC,CSVQGRDEQFF
TRBV5-4,.,TRBJ2-4,.,TGTGCCAGCATATCACGCGTTGGGAGAGGGGCCAAAAACATTCAGTACTTC,CASISRVGRGAKNIQYF
TRBV25-1,.,TRBJ2-5,.,TGTGCCAGCAGCGGCTGGGACGCAGAAGAGACCCAGTACTTC,CASSGWDAEETQYF
TRBV29-1,.,TRBJ1-5,TRBD1,TGCAGCGTTGCAAGGGGGCGAAAGGATCAGCCCCAGCATTTT,CSVARGRKDQPQHF
TRBV4-2,.,TRBJ2-6,.,TGTGCCAGCAGCCAAGGGATCTCTGGGGCCAACGTCCTGACTTTC,CASSQGISGANVLTF
TRBV10-3,.,TRBJ2-1,.,TGTGCCATCAGTGGACGGCACGGGACCCCCGATGCCTACAATGAGCAGTTCTTC,CAISGRHGTPDAYNEQFF
TRBV29-1,few,TRBJ2-7,.,TGCAGCGTTGAAGGGGGCTCACACGAGCAGTACTTC,CSVEGGSHEQYF
TRBV25-1,.,TRBJ2-1,TRBD2,TGTGCCACCCGGGCAGGACTAGCGGGAAACAATGAGCAGTTCTTC,CATRAGLAGNNEQFF
TRBV19,.,TRBJ1-2,.,TGTGCCAGTACCCTGAGAACTGACAGGCCTGGCTACACCTTC,CASTLRTDRPGYTF
TRBV5-1,.,TRBJ1-2,.,TGCGCCAGCAGCTTGGCGGCGGGGCAGAATGGCTACACCTTC,CASSLAAGQNGYTF
TRBV29-1,.,TRBJ2-4,.,TGCAGCGTGCAGGGCCCAGGGGATCTTGGCAAAAACATTCAGTACTTC,CSVQGPGDLGKNIQYF
TRBV18,few,TRBJ2-5,TRBD2,TGTGCCAGCTCACTCACCGGGACTACACAAGAGACCCAGTACTTC,CASSLTGTTQETQYF
TRBV19,once,TRBJ1-1,.,TGTGCCAGTAGTATCGACCCGCAGGGGAGGACTGAAGCTTTCTTT,CASSIDPQGRTEAFF
TRBV30,.,TRBJ2-7,.,TGTGCCGGGACCGTGGGTACCTACGAGCAGTACTTC,CAGTVGTYEQYF
TRBV29-1,.,TRBJ2-3,.,TGCAGCGTTGGACTAACAGATACGCAGTATTTT,CSVGLTDTQYF
TRBV5-4,.,TRBJ2-3,.,TGTGCCAGCAGCTTTGCAGATACGCAGTATTTT,CASSFADTQYF
TRBV6-5,few,TRBJ2-5,.,TGTGCCAGCAGTCCCACCTGGTACCAAGAGACCCAGTACTTC,CASSPTWYQETQYF
TRBV29-1,.,TRBJ2-7,.,TGCAGCGTTGAATTGGACAGTCTAAGGCAGTACTTC,CSVELDSLRQYF
TRBV7-9,few,TRBJ2-1,.,TGTGCCAGCAGCTTAGGGGCAGGGAACAATGAGCAGTTCTTC,CASSLGAGNNEQFF
TRBV29-1,.,TRBJ2-3,.,TGCAGCGTTGACGCGGGGACAGATACGCAGTATTTT,CSVDAGTDTQYF
TRBV28,.,TRBJ2-7,.,TGTGCCAGCAGTTTATTCAGCTACGAGCAGTACTTC,CASSLFSYEQYF
TRBV7-2,.,TRBJ1-1,.,TGTGCCAGCAGCTTACAAAGTGGCGGCAACACTGAAGCTTTCTTT,CASSLQSGGNTEAFF
TRBV30,.,TRBJ2-3,.,TGTGCCTGGAGTGTAGGCGTTACAACAGATACGCAGTATTTT,CAWSVGVTTDTQYF
TRBV29-1,.,TRBJ2-7,.,TGCAGCGTTGAAGTGGACGGCTACGAGCAGTACTTC,CSVEVDGYEQYF
TRBV29-1,.,TRBJ1-3,TRBD1,TGCAGCGTCCACAGGGGGCCGGGAAACACCATATATTTT,CSVHRGPGNTIYF